This T cell receptor (beta chain) appears in the sequencing data of a study of blood T cell repertoires in COVID-19. The count of this clone is one. This CDR3 has 13 amino acids. Germline V gene lookup returns CDR1 KGHSH and CDR2 LQKENI. Trimming removed 5 bases from V and 5 bases from J, with 10 bases in between. Individuals aged about 18 to 90 years were recruited from about two dozen US areas. Only in-frame clones appear in the TCRdb table, and some are missing; sequencing was by immunoSEQ multiplex PCR. The sample includes 310,000 or so clones, 90% of them seen just once. Material: PBMCs or T cells enriched from blood (not recorded which). The chain uses TRBV18 and TRBJ1-5; D is uncertain. This receptor was obtained from a woman aged 18-35 years with acute COVID-19. The CDR3 reads CASSAGFDQPQHF. CDR3 bases: TGTGCCAGCTCAGCGGGATTCGATCAGCCCCAGCATTTT. Looking up the rest from reference TRBV18 and TRBJ1-5 gives the full variable domain: NAGVMQNPRHLVRRRGQEARLRCSPMKGHSHVYWYRQLPEEGLKFMVYLQKENIIDESGMPKERFSAEFPKEGPSILRIQQVVRGDSAAYFCASSAGFDQPQHFGDGTRLSIL.